The following is a T cell receptor (beta chain) sequence with its context. The target antigen is unknown. Use of 60 Vbeta and 13 Jbeta primers characterized the PCR. Here immunoSEQ multiplex PCR was the method, and the copy in TCRdb shows in-frame clones only, minus some. The sample shows approximately 140,000 clones, 73% of them seen only once. The data stem from a study of cytomegalovirus exposure and HLA in healthy donors. Findings and limits, study-wide: Analysis performed later showed TCR beta chains linked to HLA being more clonally expanded than equally common others.

In germline, CDR1 is SEHNR, CDR2 FQNEAQ (reference sequence). The CDR3 runs to 15 residues. V lost 5 bases, J lost 6 bases, and 14 bases lay in between. The source of this sequence is a woman aged 40 to 50 in good health and CMV-seronegative. Sequenced sample: PBMCs. V and J are TRBV7-9 and TRBJ1-6, with D possibly TRBD1 on 5 matching bases. Here the CDR3 reads CASSRITGGNSPLHF. In nucleotides, the CDR3 is TGTGCCAGCAGCAGAATTACAGGTGGTAATTCACCCCTCCACTTT.